Below, 32 T cell receptor beta chains from the same sample are listed, as sequenced in a study of blood T cell repertoires in COVID-19. TCRdb's copy holds only in-frame clones and misses some; the assay was immunoSEQ multiplex PCR. Among approximately 160,000 clones listed, approximately 86% were seen once. Sequenced sample: peripheral blood. The source of these receptors is a man in his sixties who had recovered from COVID-19.

The chain carries TRBV6-1 and TRBJ2-1; D perhaps matches TRBD1 (5 bases). The CDR3 extends over 16 amino acids. The germline V gene encodes CDR1 MNHNS and CDR2 SASEGT. Between the trimmed V and J ends, which lost 3 bases and 6 bases, there was a span of 18 bases. The CDR3 loop is CASSDTTVYLSNEQFF. The DNA of the CDR3 is TGTGCCAGCAGTGATACGACAGTATACCTATCCAATGAGCAGTTCTTC.

V and J are TRBV14 and TRBJ1-2, with TRBD1 as a possible D gene (6 bases). Germline values: CDR1 SGHDN, CDR2 FVKESK. V lost 6 bases and J lost 8, with 22 bases in between. This CDR3 is 15 amino acids long. CDR3 sequence: CASSLRQDSSSGYTF. CDR3 DNA sequence: TGTGCCAGCAGTCTAAGACAGGATAGTAGTAGCGGCTACACCTTC.

This clone was observed a handful of times. V is TRBV5-1 and J is TRBJ2-2; 10 bases align to TRBD2. With V trimmed by 1 base and J by 7 bases, 7 bases remained unmatched. The CDR3 runs 16 residues. Per the germline V gene, CDR1 is SGHRS and CDR2 is YFSETQ. CDR3 DNA: TGCGCCAGCAGCTTGTCATCTAGCGGGGGACTCGGGGAGCTGTTTTTT. This encodes CASSLSSSGGLGELFF.

CDR3 in amino acids: CATSTGTDNEKLFF. In nucleotides, the CDR3 is TGTGCCACCAGTACCGGGACAGATAATGAAAAACTGTTTTTT. The rearrangement links TRBV15 to TRBJ1-4; 7 positions match TRBD1. The CDR3 is made up of 14 amino acids. Per germline, CDR1 LNHNV and CDR2 YYDKDF (reference sequence). Trimming cost V 6 bases and J 4 bases; bases outside gene matches: 5. Looking up the rest from reference TRBV15 and TRBJ1-4 gives the full variable domain: DAMVIQNPRYQVTQFGKPVTLSCSQTLNHNVMYWYQQKSSQAPKLLFHYYDKDFNNEADTPDNFQSRRPNTSFCFLDIRSPGLGDTAMYLCATSTGTDNEKLFFGSGTQLSVL.

The gene calls are TRBV3-1 (or the pseudogene TRBV3-2) and TRBJ1-5, with D hard to call. From germline, CDR1 is LGHDT and CDR2 YNNKEL (reference sequence). Trimming pared 0 bases from V and 1 base from J, leaving 4 bases between. The CDR3 is 14 residues long. For the CDR3, the DNA is TGTGCCAGCAGCCAAGATGCGAGCAATCAGCCCCAGCATTTT. It codes for CASSQDASNQPQHF.

The chain is built from TRBV27 and TRBJ1-2, with 7 positions matching TRBD1. CDR3 length equals 15 residues. The J segment lost 0 bases and the V segment lost 5 bases, leaving 6 bases of the junction unmatched. CDR1 and CDR2 from the germline V gene are MNHEY and SMNVEV (reference sequence). The chain's CDR3 is CASSTPRGPNYGYTF. The CDR3 nucleotides are TGTGCCAGCAGTACCCCGAGGGGGCCTAACTATGGCTACACCTTC.

V is TRBV9 and J is TRBJ2-2, with a tentative D call TRBD2 (7 bases). The germline gives CDR1 SGDLS, CDR2 YYNGEE. The V and J ends lost 7 bases and 2 bases respectively, with 18 bases between them. The CDR3 consists of 16 residues. The DNA for the CDR3 is TGTGCCAGCCACTACGGAGGGGGGGGCAACACCGGGGAGCTGTTTTTT. This translates into CASHYGGGGNTGELFF.

The chain couples TRBV4-3 to TRBJ2-1, with 8 bases lining up with TRBD1. Unmatched junction bases numbered 7, after V lost 1 base and J lost 8 bases. CDR3 length: 15 amino acids. Germline lookup yields CDR1 LGHNA and CDR2 YSLEER. The CDR3 nucleotides read TGCGCCAGCAGCCAAGTCCAGGGGGCGAGGGATGAGCAGTTCTTC. It is translated as CASSQVQGARDEQFF.

The V call is TRBV2, the J call TRBJ1-5, with 8 positions matching TRBD1. The V gene end was trimmed by 7 bases and the J gene end by 5 bases; junction bases not matched to a gene: 4. The CDR3 loop spans 13 amino acids. The germline V gene encodes CDR1 SNHLY and CDR2 FYNNEI. CDR3 in amino acids: CASNRQGYQPQHF. In DNA form, the CDR3 reads TGTGCCAGCAACCGACAGGGGTATCAGCCCCAGCATTTT.

This chain connects TRBV27 to TRBJ1-5; D is unresolved. CDR1 and CDR2 (germline): MNHEY, SMNVEV (reference sequence). Between the trimmed V and J ends, which lost 3 bases and 7 bases, there was a span of 16 bases. The CDR3 runs 15 residues. CDR3 in amino acids: CASSLNPGGLQPQHF. CDR3 nucleotide sequence: TGTGCCAGCAGTTTGAATCCGGGCGGGCTACAGCCCCAGCATTTT.

The V and J genes are TRBV27 and TRBJ2-3; D not resolved. Germline loops: CDR1 MNHEY, CDR2 SMNVEV (reference sequence). Trimming left V 4 bases short and J 5 bases short, with 10 bases between. This CDR3 is 13 amino acids long. This chain's CDR3 is CASSSLVLDTQYF. The CDR3 DNA reads as TGTGCCAGCAGTTCGCTAGTTTTAGATACGCAGTATTTT.

V usage is TRBV11-3 and J usage is TRBJ1-1; no firm D call. V gave up 8 bases and J gave up 3 bases, with 10 bases separating them. CDR1 and CDR2 from the germline V gene are SGHNT and YENEEA. The CDR3 covers 12 residues. CDR3 sequence: CASGEGDTEAFF. In nucleotides, the CDR3 is TGTGCCAGCGGGGAGGGAGACACTGAAGCTTTCTTT.

This chain uses TRBV7-9 with TRBJ2-1; the D gene is possibly TRBD1 (5 bases). Trimming left V 4 bases short and J 7 bases short, with 17 bases between. From germline, CDR1 is SEHNR and CDR2 FQNEAQ (reference sequence). The CDR3 length is 15 residues. CDR3 nucleotide sequence: TGTGCCAGCAGCTCGTTCAGCGCAGGGTCTAATGAGCAGTTCTTC. It yields the protein CASSSFSAGSNEQFF.

J is TRBJ2-3 and V is TRBV30; 7 bases map to TRBD1. Germline assignment: CDR1 GTSNPN and CDR2 SVGIG (reference sequence). Unmatched junction bases numbered 10, after V lost 6 bases and J lost 4 bases. CDR3 length: 14 amino acids. The CDR3 coding sequence is TGTGCCTGCCCCGGGAAGGGGGCGGCAGATACGCAGTATTTT. Amino acid sequence: CACPGKGAADTQYF.

This chain joins TRBV5-1 and TRBJ2-3; 9 nucleotides match TRBD2. This CDR3 has 16 residues. V lost 4 bases and J lost 3; bases outside the gene matches: 9. Germline V gene sequence: CDR1 SGHRS, CDR2 YFSETQ. The CDR3 protein is CASSPTVAGDTDTQYF. DNA of the CDR3: TGCGCCAGCAGCCCCACGGTAGCGGGGGATACAGATACGCAGTATTTT.

In its sample, this clone was seen a few times. The chain joins TRBV3-1 (or the pseudogene TRBV3-2) to TRBJ2-7; D gene unclear. Germline V gene sequence: CDR1 LGHDT, CDR2 YNNKEL (reference sequence). The CDR3 contains 14 residues. The V end lost 1 base, the J end lost 2 bases, and 9 bases lay between the germline ends. Written as DNA, the CDR3 is TGTGCCAGCAGCCAAGGTGTGGGCCCCTACGAGCAGTACTTC. Its protein is CASSQGVGPYEQYF.

V usage is TRBV18 and J usage is TRBJ1-4, with 7 bases identical to TRBD1. V lost 5 bases to trimming and J lost 2 bases; unmatched junction nucleotides: 2. The germline CDR1 and CDR2 sequences are KGHSH and LQKENI. This CDR3 is built from 14 residues. CDR3 sequence: CASSATGTNEKLFF. The CDR3 coding sequence is TGTGCCAGCTCAGCGACAGGGACTAATGAAAAACTGTTTTTT.

The chain couples TRBV7-9 to TRBJ2-1; perhaps TRBD1 as D (7 bases). This CDR3 has 17 residues. Germline V gives CDR1 SEHNR, CDR2 FQNEAQ (reference sequence). V lost 7 bases to trimming and J lost 3 bases, with 22 bases between them. The CDR3 loop is CASTLVRGATGYNEQFF. In nucleotides, the CDR3 is TGTGCCAGCACCCTAGTCAGGGGGGCCACAGGCTACAATGAGCAGTTCTTC.

The chain couples TRBV7-2 to TRBJ2-3, with 12 bases aligning to TRBD2. Trimming at V came to 3 bases and at J to 2 bases, leaving 9 bases not matched to a gene. The length of the CDR3 is 18 residues. Looked up from germline, CDR1 is SGHTA and CDR2 is FQGNSA. DNA of the CDR3: TGTGCCAGCAGCTTGGGCAGCCTAGCGGGGGGGAACACAGATACGCAGTATTTT. Translation gives CASSLGSLAGGNTDTQYF. Full variable domain (outside the CDR3, taken from reference TRBV7-2 and TRBJ2-3): GAGVSQSPSNKVTEKGKDVELRCDPISGHTALYWYRQSLGQGLEFLIYFQGNSAPDKSGLPSDRFSAERTGGSVSTLTIQRTQQEDSAVYLCASSLGSLAGGNTDTQYFGPGTRLTVL.

This chain uses TRBV18 with TRBJ1-6, with 8 bases identical to TRBD1. CDR1 KGHSH and CDR2 LQKENI come from the germline V gene. The CDR3 spans 15 residues. V lost 5 bases and J lost 10; bases outside the gene matches: 10. Here the CDR3 reads CASSTGQGESSPLHF. In DNA form, the CDR3 reads TGTGCCAGCTCAACCGGACAGGGAGAGTCGTCACCCCTCCACTTT.

This chain uses TRBV7-6 with TRBJ2-1; 9 bases are shared with TRBD1. Germline lookup yields CDR1 SGHVS and CDR2 FNYEAQ. Germline trimming cut 6 bases from V and 10 bases from J; bases unmatched to any gene: 22. This CDR3 is built from 18 residues. CDR3 nucleotides: TGTGCCAGCAGTTTTACGGGCTTTACAGGGGGCGTTTTCGGGGAGCAGTTCTTC. Translating gives CASSFTGFTGGVFGEQFF.

Only a few counts were recorded for this clone. The V call is TRBV3-1 (or the pseudogene TRBV3-2), the J call TRBJ1-6; tentative D call: TRBD1 (6 bases). Germline CDR1 is LGHDT and CDR2 is YNNKEL (reference sequence). V was pared by 8 bases and J by 14 bases, with 16 bases between. The CDR3 covers 12 residues. Here the CDR3 DNA reads TGTGCCAGCGGCGAACCGGGACACACCCTCCACTTT. Its translation is CASGEPGHTLHF.

V and J are TRBV19 and TRBJ1-1; unclear D gene. The CDR3 loop spans 13 amino acids. Germline CDR1 reads LNHDA; CDR2 reads SQIVND (reference sequence). The germline V and J ends were trimmed by 6 bases and 5 bases, with 13 bases remaining between them. Here the CDR3 DNA reads TGTGCCAGTAGGATGGGAGAAGGGACTGAAGCTTTCTTT. Protein sequence: CASRMGEGTEAFF.

CDR3 sequence reads: CASGRTDTQYF. The CDR3 bases are TGTGCCAGCGGGCGCACAGATACGCAGTATTTT. The chain is built from TRBV9 and TRBJ2-3; D remains ambiguous. Germline V gives CDR1 SGDLS, CDR2 YYNGEE. This CDR3 contains 11 residues. Trimming took 7 bases from V and 1 from J, leaving 4 bases between them.

This clone was seen only a few times. The chain combines TRBV7-3 with TRBJ2-3; 8 bases agree with TRBD2. CDR3 length: 16 amino acids. Germline V lookup: CDR1 SGHTA, CDR2 FQGTGA. V was pared by 7 bases and J by 5 bases, with 14 bases of the junction left unmatched. The CDR3 is CASTTGTGGFGDTQYF. DNA of the CDR3: TGTGCCAGCACCACCGGAACGGGGGGGTTTGGAGATACGCAGTATTTT.

The chain joins TRBV19 to TRBJ1-4; D not resolved. The V end was cut by 5 bases, the J end by 5 bases, with 12 bases between. The CDR3 sequence is 14 residues long. Germline CDR1 LNHDA, CDR2 SQIVND (reference sequence). Here the CDR3 reads CASSFGQANEKLFF. The CDR3 coding sequence is TGTGCCAGTAGTTTTGGTCAGGCCAATGAAAAACTGTTTTTT. Supplemented by reference TRBV19 and TRBJ1-4, the full variable domain reads DGGITQSPKYLFRKEGQNVTLSCEQNLNHDAMYWYRQDPGQGLRLIYYSQIVNDFQKGDIAEGYSVSREKKESFPLTVTSAQKNPTAFYLCASSFGQANEKLFFGSGTQLSVL.

This chain uses TRBV2 with TRBJ2-1; TRBD2 matches at 7 bases. There are 15 residues in the CDR3. Germline CDR1 is SNHLY and CDR2 is FYNNEI. The V and J ends lost 7 bases and 4 bases, in that order; junction bases with no gene match: 10. The CDR3 is CASNLGLGAYNEQFF. Here the CDR3 DNA reads TGTGCCAGCAATCTAGGACTAGGCGCATACAATGAGCAGTTCTTC.

The genes are TRBV9 and TRBJ1-1; the D is unclear. The length of the CDR3 is 12 residues. Trimming took off 3 bases at V and 1 base at J, with 4 bases between the two ends. The V gene's germline CDR1 is SGDLS and CDR2 YYNGEE. DNA of the CDR3: TGTGCCAGCAGCGCGGGGAACACTGAAGCTTTCTTT. Protein sequence: CASSAGNTEAFF.

V is TRBV5-6 and J is TRBJ2-2; TRBD1 aligns across 7 bases. After removal of 7 bases from V and 0 bases from J, the junction contained 9 bases not matched to a gene. Germline loops: CDR1 SGHDT, CDR2 YYEEEE. CDR3 size: 16 residues. CDR3 DNA sequence: TGTGCCAGCGTGAACTGGGACAGCTCGAACACCGGGGAGCTGTTTTTT. This encodes CASVNWDSSNTGELFF.

The chain carries TRBV7-2 and TRBJ2-4, with 9 nucleotides matching TRBD2. CDR1 is SGHTA and CDR2 is FQGNSA in the germline V gene. This CDR3 contains 16 residues. V dropped 5 bases and J dropped 1; count of bases not matched to a gene: 6. DNA of the CDR3: TGTGCCAGCAGCACCCGCGGGGGGGCCGCCAAAAACATTCAGTACTTC. Amino acids: CASSTRGGAAKNIQYF.

V and J are TRBV24-1 and TRBJ2-1; a possible D gene is TRBD1 (5 bases). V lost 4 bases and J lost 5, with 11 bases in between. Germline CDR1 KGHDR, CDR2 SFDVKD. The CDR3 loop spans 14 amino acids. The CDR3 region has the DNA TGTGCCACCAGTGACCCTACAGGTAACAATGAGCAGTTCTTC. It translates to CATSDPTGNNEQFF.

The J gene is TRBJ1-5, the V gene TRBV5-3; 9 bases agree with TRBD1. TRBV5-3 is known as an ORF, though its function is uncertain. V was pared by 4 bases and J by 1 base, with 12 bases of the junction left unmatched. The CDR3 totals 18 residues. In DNA form, the CDR3 reads TGTGCCAGAAGCCTCAGGCCGTACAGGGGGCGAAGCAATCAGCCCCAGCATTTT. Protein: CARSLRPYRGRSNQPQHF.